This T cell receptor (beta chain) is drawn from a study of blood T cell repertoires in COVID-19. Only in-frame clones appear in the TCRdb table, and some are missing; sequencing was by immunoSEQ multiplex PCR. The sample holds 75,000 or so clones, around 80% seen once. Trimming shortened V by 3 bases and J by 5 bases, and 10 bases separated the two germline ends. The CDR3 is made up of 13 amino acids. Looked up from germline, CDR1 is SGHTA and CDR2 is FQGTGA. The sequence was obtained from a man between 60 and 75 years old with acute or convalescent COVID-19. The sample taken for sequencing was peripheral blood. This rearrangement joins TRBV7-3 to TRBJ1-1; perhaps TRBD1 as D (5 bases). CDR3 nucleotide sequence: TGTGCCAGCAGCTTCGGGGCGGGAACTGAAGCTTTCTTT. Its protein is CASSFGAGTEAFF. Full variable domain (outside the CDR3, taken from reference TRBV7-3 and TRBJ1-1): GAGVSQTPSNKVTEKGKYVELRCDPISGHTALYWYRQSLGQGPEFLIYFQGTGAADDSGLPNDRFFAVRPEGSVSTLKIQRTERGDSAVYLCASSFGAGTEAFFGQGTRLTVV.